The 28 T cell receptor beta chains in this list originate from one sample, sequenced in a study of blood T cell repertoires in COVID-19. Sequencing was performed with immunoSEQ multiplex PCR; in TCRdb, only in-frame clones are kept and a portion is missing. The sample includes about 360,000 clones, 86% of them seen just once. Sequencing was performed on peripheral blood. Receptors originate from a woman in her sixties or seventies with COVID-19, enrolled during active disease.

The genes are TRBV7-2 and TRBJ2-2; 11 nucleotides agree with TRBD2. The V and J ends lost 1 base and 2 bases, in that order; junction bases with no gene match: 6. This CDR3 contains 18 residues. CDR1 and CDR2 from the germline V gene are SGHTA and FQGNSA. This CDR3 is CASSLVSSGGTNTGELFF. The DNA of the CDR3 is TGTGCCAGCAGCTTAGTATCTAGCGGGGGGACTAACACCGGGGAGCTGTTTTTT.

This clone was detected a few times. V and J are TRBV5-6 and TRBJ1-1; 9 bases line up with TRBD1. Germline CDR1 SGHDT, CDR2 YYEEEE. The CDR3 length is 14 residues. V trimming: 4 bases; J trimming: 6 bases; junction bases outside the gene matches: 7. The CDR3, as DNA: TGTGCCAGCAGCAGGGGACAGGGTGGGTCTGAAGCTTTCTTT. This codes for CASSRGQGGSEAFF.

This clone was counted a single time. The chain couples TRBV11-3 to TRBJ2-5; tentative D call: TRBD2 (6 bases). V lost 0 bases and J 2 bases, leaving 13 bases between the germline ends. The germline gives CDR1 SGHNT, CDR2 YENEEA. The CDR3 is 16 residues long. CDR3 nucleotides: TGTGCCAGCAGCTTAGATAGCGGCAGGTTACAAGAGACCCAGTACTTC. Protein: CASSLDSGRLQETQYF.

This chain connects TRBV19 to TRBJ2-3; maybe TRBD1 (6 bases). The CDR3 spans 15 residues. Per the germline V gene, CDR1 is LNHDA and CDR2 is SQIVND (reference sequence). Trimming shortened V by 5 bases and J by 0 bases, and 12 bases separated the two germline ends. In nucleotides, the CDR3 is TGTGCCAGTAGTCTCAACAGGGTGAGCACAGATACGCAGTATTTT. It encodes CASSLNRVSTDTQYF.

The V call is TRBV5-6, the J call TRBJ2-5; a weak D match, TRBD2 (7 bases). The germline V gene has CDR1 SGHDT and CDR2 YYEEEE. V lost 4 bases to trimming and J lost 2 bases, with 21 bases between them. This CDR3 is built from 17 residues. CDR3 nucleotide sequence: TGTGCCAGCAGCACACAAATCCCGGGGGGCCAGCAAGAGACCCAGTACTTC. Encoded protein: CASSTQIPGGQQETQYF. Full variable domain (remainder filled in from reference TRBV5-6 and TRBJ2-5): DAGVTQSPTHLIKTRGQQVTLRCSPKSGHDTVSWYQQALGQGPQFIFQYYEEEERQRGNFPDRFSGHQFPNYSSELNVNALLLGDSALYLCASSTQIPGGQQETQYFGPGTRLLVL.

This rearrangement joins TRBV27 to TRBJ2-7; 10 nucleotides align to TRBD1. CDR3 length: 15 amino acids. Germline CDR1 is MNHEY and CDR2 is SMNVEV (reference sequence). Trimming cost V 1 base and J 7 bases; bases outside gene matches: 7. The CDR3 DNA reads TGTGCCAGCAGTTTATACGGGACAGGGGTTGGGGAGCAGTACTTC. This sequence encodes CASSLYGTGVGEQYF.

The J gene is TRBJ1-1, the V gene TRBV20-1; no firm D call. Germline CDR1 and CDR2: DFQATT and SNEGSKA (reference sequence). This CDR3 has 10 amino acids. V lost 6 bases to trimming and J lost 10 bases, with 12 bases between them. CDR3 nucleotide sequence: TGCAGTGCCCGTGAGAACGGAGCTTTCTTT. Translated: CSARENGAFF.

This clone came up a few times. V gene TRBV12-5 combines with J gene TRBJ2-7; the match to TRBD2 covers 10 bases. There are 21 residues in the CDR3. After removal of 2 bases from V and 0 bases from J, the junction contained 19 bases not matched to a gene. Per the germline V gene, CDR1 is LGHNT and CDR2 is FRNRAP. The CDR3: CASGLPQDRVGSGGASYEQYF. The CDR3 DNA is TGTGCTAGTGGTTTGCCGCAAGACAGGGTCGGAAGCGGGGGGGCCTCCTACGAGCAGTACTTC.

As regards this clone: One end of the junction fails to match germline, which may point to a read error. V is TRBV27 and J is TRBJ2-3; D call uncertain. Germline CDR1 is MNHEY and CDR2 is SMNVEV (reference sequence). The CDR3 runs to 12 residues. This CDR3 is CASSRPLDPQYF. The CDR3 DNA follows: TGTGCCAGCAGTCGCCCCCTAGATCCGCAGTATTTT.

V gene TRBV9 combines with J gene TRBJ1-1, with a possible D match to TRBD1 (5 bases). The CDR3 is made up of 12 amino acids. Germline CDR1 and CDR2: SGDLS and YYNGEE. The V end lost 3 bases, the J end lost 8 bases, and 11 bases lay between the germline ends. CDR3 in amino acids: CASSANRGEAFF. CDR3 sequence (DNA): TGTGCCAGCAGCGCCAACCGGGGGGAAGCTTTCTTT.

This chain uses TRBV7-3 with TRBJ1-3; D unclear. V was shortened by 5 bases and J by 4 bases, with 9 bases between the two germline ends. Germline CDR1 SGHTA, CDR2 FQGTGA. The CDR3 extends over 13 amino acids. CDR3 sequence: CASSPGNGNTIYF. The CDR3 DNA reads TGTGCCAGCAGCCCAGGAAACGGAAACACCATATATTTT. Variable domain in full (rest from reference TRBV7-3 and TRBJ1-3): GAGVSQTPSNKVTEKGKYVELRCDPISGHTALYWYRQSLGQGPEFLIYFQGTGAADDSGLPNDRFFAVRPEGSVSTLKIQRTERGDSAVYLCASSPGNGNTIYFGEGSWLTVV.

DNA for the CDR3: TGTGCCAGCAGTGACCTCTCCTACGAGCAGTACTTC. Its translation: CASSDLSYEQYF. The chain recombines TRBV2 with TRBJ2-7; no clear D. Trimming left V 3 bases short and J 0 bases short, with 3 bases between. The V gene's germline CDR1 is SNHLY and CDR2 FYNNEI. This CDR3 comprises 12 residues. Full variable domain (remainder filled in from reference TRBV2 and TRBJ2-7): EPEVTQTPSHQVTQMGQEVILRCVPISNHLYFYWYRQILGQKVEFLVSFYNNEISEKSEIFDDQFSVERPDGSNFTLKIRSTKLEDSAMYFCASSDLSYEQYFGPGTRLTVT.

This clone was detected once. The rearrangement links TRBV3-1 (or the pseudogene TRBV3-2) to TRBJ2-7; TRBD1 matches at 7 bases. J lost 6 bases, V lost 0 bases, and 8 bases had no gene match. CDR1 and CDR2 (germline): LGHDT, YNNKEL (reference sequence). This CDR3 is 15 amino acids long. The CDR3: CASSQDIGGMGEQYF. Here the CDR3 DNA reads TGTGCCAGCAGCCAAGATATAGGGGGCATGGGCGAGCAGTACTTC.

The J gene is TRBJ1-6, the V gene TRBV2; D unclear. Germline loops: CDR1 SNHLY, CDR2 FYNNEI. This CDR3 contains 17 residues. Trimming stripped 5 bases from V and 3 bases from J, with 17 bases between. CDR3 sequence (DNA): TGTGCCAGCAGTTACGGGTCGCAAACACTCTATAATTCACCCCTCCACTTT. As protein: CASSYGSQTLYNSPLHF.

The rearrangement links TRBV5-6 to TRBJ1-2; D call uncertain. The CDR3 spans 13 residues. Germline CDR1 SGHDT, CDR2 YYEEEE. Trimming left V 1 base short and J 8 bases short, with 12 bases between. CDR3 in DNA: TGTGCCAGCAGCTTGCCGGACGCGGGGGGCTACACCTTC. Residues: CASSLPDAGGYTF.

The V call is TRBV11-2, the J call TRBJ1-2; 12 bases map to TRBD1. The germline V gene has CDR1 SGHAT and CDR2 FQNNGV. CDR3 length: 14 residues. V shed 5 bases and J 6 bases; nucleotides not matched to a gene: 4. The CDR3 sequence: CASSTGQGAHGYTF. The CDR3 DNA sequence: TGTGCCAGCAGCACGGGACAGGGGGCGCATGGCTACACCTTC. The variable domain in full, completed from reference TRBV11-2 and TRBJ1-2, reads EAGVAQSPRYKIIEKRQSVAFWCNPISGHATLYWYQQILGQGPKLLIQFQNNGVVDDSQLPKDRFSAERLKGVDSTLKIQPAKLEDSAVYLCASSTGQGAHGYTFGSGTRLTVV.

The chain joins TRBV19 to TRBJ1-5, with D unresolved. This CDR3 contains 15 residues. The ends were cut back, 4 bases at V and 3 bases at J, with 13 bases in the middle. The germline CDR1 and CDR2 sequences are LNHDA and SQIVND (reference sequence). In nucleotides, the CDR3 is TGTGCCAGTAGTAGGAGCATCGCACCCAATCAGCCCCAGCATTTT. Translation: CASSRSIAPNQPQHF.

The gene calls are TRBV23-1 and TRBJ1-2; no clear D. TRBV23-1 is reported as an ORF; its role is uncertain. Trimming shortened V by 0 bases and J by 4 bases, and 9 bases separated the two germline ends. This CDR3 has 14 amino acids. CDR3 coding DNA: TGCGCCAGCAGTCAATCGCCCCAGGTCTATGGCTACACCTTC. Translating gives CASSQSPQVYGYTF.

This clone was seen a single time. V usage is TRBV10-2 and J usage is TRBJ1-2, with D perhaps matching TRBD1 (5 bases). Germline V gives CDR1 WSHSY, CDR2 SAAADI. The V end was cut by 6 bases, the J end by 7 bases, with 18 bases between. The CDR3 runs to 14 residues. In nucleotides, the CDR3 is TGCGCCAGCAGCCCAACGGGGGGTGAGGCTGGCTACACCTTC. This encodes CASSPTGGEAGYTF.

Written as DNA, the CDR3 is TGTGCCAGCAGCGTAGAGGTAGCGTCGTTATACAATGAGCAGTTCTTC. Its protein is CASSVEVASLYNEQFF. The V and J genes are TRBV9 and TRBJ2-1; possibly TRBD2 for D (5 bases). The germline gives CDR1 SGDLS, CDR2 YYNGEE. CDR3 length equals 16 residues. Trimming stripped 0 bases from V and 4 bases from J, with 14 bases between.

The rearrangement joins TRBV6-5 to TRBJ1-4; tentatively, D is TRBD1 (6 bases). Trimming pared 8 bases from V and 3 bases from J, leaving 10 bases between. The CDR3 sequence is 13 residues long. Looked up from germline, CDR1 is MNHEY and CDR2 is SVGAGI. The CDR3 DNA sequence: TGTGCCAGCGGAGACAGGCCTAATGAAAAACTGTTTTTT. Translating it yields CASGDRPNEKLFF.

This chain links TRBV7-3 with TRBJ1-1; no definite D call. This CDR3 comprises 13 residues. V lost 2 bases and J 3 bases, leaving 7 bases between the germline ends. Looked up from germline, CDR1 is SGHTA and CDR2 is FQGTGA. In DNA form, the CDR3 reads TGTGCCAGCAGCTTATACCCGGACACTGAAGCTTTCTTT. As protein: CASSLYPDTEAFF.

This sequence joins TRBV9 and TRBJ1-3; TRBD1 might be the D (5 bases). Trimming shortened V by 2 bases and J by 0 bases, and 18 bases separated the two germline ends. Germline lookup yields CDR1 SGDLS and CDR2 YYNGEE. The CDR3 spans 18 residues. Written as DNA, the CDR3 is TGTGCCAGCAGCGTTAGTTCGGATGGACATTCCTCTGGAAACACCATATATTTT. This translates into CASSVSSDGHSSGNTIYF.

The chain recombines TRBV5-6 with TRBJ2-3; the match to TRBD2 covers 9 bases. Per germline, CDR1 SGHDT and CDR2 YYEEEE. The CDR3 runs to 16 residues. The junction had 6 bases not matched to a gene; V was cut back by 4 bases and J by 0 bases. Here the CDR3 DNA reads TGTGCCAGCAGCCGAGGACTAGCGAGTAGCACAGATACGCAGTATTTT. Translating gives CASSRGLASSTDTQYF.

The chain is built from TRBV3-1 (or the pseudogene TRBV3-2) and TRBJ2-1; 10 bases line up with TRBD2. The germline CDR1 and CDR2 sequences are LGHDT and YNNKEL (reference sequence). V dropped 3 bases and J dropped 4; count of bases not matched to a gene: 6. The CDR3 length is 16 residues. The CDR3 nucleotides read TGTGCCAGCAGCCAGGCGGGACTAGCGTTTTACAATGAGCAGTTCTTC. This codes for CASSQAGLAFYNEQFF.

This clone was counted a few times. Here the CDR3 DNA reads TGTGCCACCAGCAGAGATGACAGGGGCTTCACTGAAGCTTTCTTT. Translated, it gives CATSRDDRGFTEAFF. The chain joins TRBV15 to TRBJ1-1, with 8 nucleotides matching TRBD1. Per the germline V gene, CDR1 is LNHNV and CDR2 is YYDKDF (reference sequence). V was clipped by 0 bases and J by 4 bases; unmatched bases: 4. CDR3 length: 15 residues.

The V gene is TRBV11-2, the J gene TRBJ1-6; TRBD1 matches 7 bases. The CDR3 extends over 16 amino acids. Germline lookup yields CDR1 SGHAT and CDR2 FQNNGV. The trim removed 5 bases at V and 6 bases at J, leaving 10 bases unmatched. The DNA of the CDR3 is TGTGCCAGCAGCCGCCGACAGGGAACCTCTAATTCACCCCTCCACTTT. Translating gives CASSRRQGTSNSPLHF.

The chain uses TRBV3-1 (or the pseudogene TRBV3-2) and TRBJ2-1; TRBD2 matches 15 bases. Germline CDR1 and CDR2: LGHDT and YNNKEL (reference sequence). Trimming cost V 3 bases and J 7 bases; bases outside gene matches: 4. The CDR3 runs 16 residues. CDR3 protein: CASSQVGLAGGNEQFF. CDR3 DNA sequence: TGTGCCAGCAGCCAGGTGGGACTAGCGGGGGGTAATGAGCAGTTCTTC.